This T cell receptor (beta chain) emerged from a study of T cell repertoires in cytomegalovirus infection. Note on this clonotype: The antigen remains unidentified. Possible read error: a much larger clone is one base away.

MiXCR, applied by TCRdb to the reads, yields one record per CDR3 protein. Of around 570,000 distinct CDR3 sequences in the sample, roughly 43% were seen once. Study results and limitations: Predominance within the ex vivo response was attributable to HLA-C-restricted CMV-specific TCR beta clonotypes.

The specimen was cultured PBMCs, collected from culture after CMV antigen stimulation. This clonotype was obtained from a human donor in good health (CMV status not recorded). Some clones in this sample may be carry-over from other donors' samples.

CDR3 sequence reads: CASSSLGADFNSPHHF. The CDR3 DNA follows: TGTGCCAGCAGCTCCCTAGGGGCAGACTTTAATTCACCCCACCACTTT. The chain joins TRBV7-2 to TRBJ1-6; tentative D call: TRBD1 (5 bases). The CDR3 extends over 16 amino acids. Germline CDR1 reads SGHTA; CDR2 reads FQGNSA.